One and the same sample provided the 14 T cell receptor beta chains below, sequenced in a study of T cell responses to AZD1222 COVID-19 vaccine. Profiled with immunoSEQ multiplex PCR; TCRdb holds only in-frame clones, not every one. This table holds some 30,000 clones, about nine tenths found once. The material sequenced was peripheral blood, taken 28 days after the second AZD1222 dose. These TCRs come from an adult who received the AZD1222 COVID-19 vaccine.

This sequence joins TRBV18 and TRBJ2-7; 7 positions match TRBD1. The CDR3 has 14 amino acids. The germline CDR1 and CDR2 sequences are KGHSH and LQKENI. The J segment lost 6 bases and the V segment lost 1 base, leaving 6 bases of the junction unmatched. CDR3 DNA sequence: TGTGCCAGCTCACCACAGGTCAGGGGGTCCGAGCAGTACTTC. Translated, it gives CASSPQVRGSEQYF.

The rearrangement links TRBV5-1 to TRBJ1-2; 9 nucleotides agree with TRBD1. The CDR3 spans 12 residues. The V gene's germline CDR1 is SGHRS and CDR2 YFSETQ. V lost 5 bases to trimming and J lost 8 bases; unmatched junction nucleotides: 4. This chain's CDR3 is CASSNRGLGYTF. For the CDR3, the DNA is TGCGCCAGCAGTAACAGGGGGCTCGGCTACACCTTC.

V usage is TRBV7-8 and J usage is TRBJ1-2; 8 bases line up with TRBD1. V shed 2 bases and J 8 bases; nucleotides not matched to a gene: 7. The CDR3 sequence is 14 residues long. Germline CDR1 and CDR2: SGHVS and FQNEAQ. The CDR3 is CASSLQGAEEGYTF. CDR3 nucleotides: TGTGCCAGCAGCTTACAGGGGGCTGAGGAGGGCTACACCTTC.

The chain employs TRBV5-1 and TRBJ2-5, with a tentative D call TRBD2 (5 bases). V shed 4 bases and J shed 5 bases, with 12 bases lying between them. The CDR3 is 13 amino acids. Germline assignment: CDR1 SGHRS and CDR2 YFSETQ. CDR3 nucleotide sequence: TGCGCCAGCAGCCTGGACTTTTGGGAGACCCAGTACTTC. This encodes CASSLDFWETQYF.

This clone has a single count. J is TRBJ2-7 and V is TRBV15, with D possibly being TRBD1 or TRBD2 (6 bases each). Trimming left V 0 bases short and J 4 bases short, with 16 bases between. The length of the CDR3 is 16 residues. Germline CDR1 and CDR2: LNHNV and YYDKDF (reference sequence). The CDR3: CATSREGGGTLYEQYF. The CDR3 nucleotides read TGTGCCACCAGCAGAGAAGGTGGAGGGACATTGTACGAGCAGTACTTC.

J is TRBJ2-2 and V is TRBV7-8, with D possibly being TRBD1 (5 bases). V lost 2 bases, J lost 1 base, and 11 bases lay in between. The CDR3 length is 16 residues. Germline CDR1 SGHVS, CDR2 FQNEAQ. The CDR3 coding sequence is TGTGCCAGCAGCTTATTGAGTAGGGGGAACACCGGGGAGCTGTTTTTT. Its translation is CASSLLSRGNTGELFF.

This clone was counted a single time. The chain joins TRBV21-1 to TRBJ1-2; the table calls TRBD1, which could not be checked here. TRBV21-1 is a pseudogene. This CDR3 has 16 residues. Written as DNA, the CDR3 is TGTGCCAGCAGCAACCGGACAGTTTCACCTTCTCATGGCTACACCTTC. This gives the protein CASSNRTVSPSHGYTF.

This clone has a single count. The chain couples TRBV5-4 to TRBJ2-5, with a tentative D call TRBD2 (6 bases). V gave up 0 bases and J gave up 5 bases, with 14 bases separating them. CDR1 SGHNT and CDR2 YYREEE come from the germline V gene (reference sequence). The CDR3 loop spans 15 amino acids. CDR3 residues: CASSLGLSGRETQYF. DNA for the CDR3: TGTGCCAGCAGCTTGGGGCTTAGCGGTCGGGAGACCCAGTACTTC.

V is TRBV19 and J is TRBJ1-2; the D is unclear. This CDR3 has 14 residues. V gave up 6 bases and J gave up 4 bases, with 15 bases separating them. Germline V gene data show CDR1 as LNHDA and CDR2 as SQIVND (reference sequence). The chain's CDR3 is CASSSTVEAYGYTF. The CDR3 DNA reads as TGTGCCAGTAGCTCAACAGTGGAAGCCTATGGCTACACCTTC.

The rearrangement links TRBV19 to TRBJ2-1; D gene unclear. The CDR3 length is 15 residues. With 1 base removed from V and 0 bases from J, the gap between germline ends came to 7 bases. CDR1 is LNHDA, CDR2 SQIVND, per germline (reference sequence). In DNA form, the CDR3 reads TGTGCCAGTAGTATAGTCTTCCTCTCCTACAATGAGCAGTTCTTC. As protein: CASSIVFLSYNEQFF.

V gene TRBV30 combines with J gene TRBJ2-7; D may correspond to TRBD1 or TRBD2 (6 bases each). The germline CDR1 and CDR2 sequences are GTSNPN and SVGIG (reference sequence). Trimming shortened V by 1 base and J by 6 bases, and 13 bases separated the two germline ends. The CDR3 runs to 13 residues. CDR3 in amino acids: CAWSANRDFEQYF. CDR3 nucleotide sequence: TGTGCCTGGAGTGCTAACAGGGACTTCGAGCAGTACTTC.

The CDR3 sequence: CASSEVGPFDEQYF. In nucleotides, the CDR3 is TGCGCCAGCAGTGAGGTTGGGCCTTTTGACGAGCAGTACTTC. The chain couples TRBV10-2 to TRBJ2-7; D call uncertain. This CDR3 spans 14 amino acids. Between the trimmed V and J ends, which lost 2 bases and 5 bases, there was a span of 13 bases. Germline loops: CDR1 WSHSY, CDR2 SAAADI.

The gene calls are TRBV7-2 and TRBJ1-1, with a weak D call TRBD1 (5 bases). The germline gives CDR1 SGHTA, CDR2 FQGNSA. This CDR3 spans 16 amino acids. The ends were cut back, 5 bases at V and 9 bases at J, with 25 bases in the middle. CDR3 residues: CASSQQVGDGGSKAFF. The CDR3 DNA reads TGTGCCAGCAGCCAACAAGTGGGAGATGGGGGGTCCAAAGCTTTCTTT.

The count of this clone is one. The chain joins TRBV2 to TRBJ2-2, with D perhaps TRBD1 (6 bases). V was pared by 8 bases and J by 5 bases, with 12 bases between. Germline V gene data show CDR1 as SNHLY and CDR2 as FYNNEI. This CDR3 region has 13 residues. The CDR3 nucleotides read TGTGCCAGCCGACAGGAACGGACCGGGGAGCTGTTTTTT. Translating it yields CASRQERTGELFF.